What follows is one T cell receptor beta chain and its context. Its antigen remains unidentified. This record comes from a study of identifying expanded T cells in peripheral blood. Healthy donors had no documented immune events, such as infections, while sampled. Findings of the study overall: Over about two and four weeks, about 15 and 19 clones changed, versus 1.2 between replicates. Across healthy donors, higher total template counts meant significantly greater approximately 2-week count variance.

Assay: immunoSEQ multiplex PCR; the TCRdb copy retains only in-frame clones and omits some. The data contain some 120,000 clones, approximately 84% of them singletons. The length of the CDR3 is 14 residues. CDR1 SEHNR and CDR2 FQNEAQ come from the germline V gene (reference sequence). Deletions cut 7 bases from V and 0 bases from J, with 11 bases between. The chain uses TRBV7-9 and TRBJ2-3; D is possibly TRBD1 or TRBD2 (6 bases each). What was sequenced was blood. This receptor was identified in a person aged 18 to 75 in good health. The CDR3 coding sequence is TGTGCCAGCAAGCGAGGGGGGAGCACAGATACGCAGTATTTT. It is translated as CASKRGGSTDTQYF.